These T cell receptor beta chains were read from a single sample in a study of beta chain features in type 1 diabetes. Sequencing was performed with immunoSEQ multiplex PCR; in TCRdb, only in-frame clones are kept and a portion is missing. This table holds about 700,000 clones, about an eighth found once. Sample: naive CD4+ T cells from blood. The receptors were sampled from a man aged 18 to 30 with type 1 diabetes. The CDR3 runs from the conserved cysteine through the conserved F or W. D genes are given only for firm matches. A row's size may be missing; if present it is once, few, many or a size class.

d_gene | j_gene | abundance | v_gene | CDR3aa | CDR3nt
TRBD1 | TRBJ2-5 | NA | TRBV5-1 | CASSSRPTGDGETQYF | TGCGCCAGCAGCTCGAGACCGACAGGGGACGGGGAGACCCAGTACTTC
TRBD1 | TRBJ2-4 | NA | TRBV6-5 | CASRTGLNIQYF | TGTGCCAGCAGGACAGGGCTGAACATTCAGTACTTC
TRBD1 | TRBJ1-1 | few | TRBV9 | CASSVSLQGATEAFF | TGTGCCAGCAGCGTCTCCCTTCAGGGGGCTACTGAAGCTTTCTTT
NA | TRBJ2-7 | NA | TRBV2 | CASSGQVPGEQYF | TGTGCCAGCAGTGGCCAGGTCCCAGGAGAGCAGTACTTC
NA | TRBJ2-3 | NA | TRBV25-1 | CASSDPPGTDTQYF | TGTGCCAGCAGTGACCCGCCGGGGACAGATACGCAGTATTTT
NA | TRBJ1-3 | NA | TRBV10-1 | CASSDGGSGNTIYF | TGCGCCAGCAGTGATGGAGGCTCTGGAAACACCATATATTTT
NA | TRBJ1-4 | NA | TRBV13 | CASRSGTSNEKLFF | TGTGCCAGCAGATCCGGGACCTCGAATGAAAAACTGTTTTTT
NA | TRBJ2-6 | NA | TRBV7-2 | CASSAPWPLGANVLTF | TGTGCCAGCAGCGCCCCTTGGCCCCTGGGGGCCAACGTCCTGACTTTC
NA | TRBJ1-1 | NA | TRBV7-9 | CASSLEQEAFF | TGTGCCAGCAGCTTAGAGCAGGAAGCTTTCTTT
NA | TRBJ2-3 | NA | TRBV7-2 | CASSLVAVPMSDTQYF | TGTGCCAGCAGCTTAGTGGCGGTTCCCATGTCAGATACGCAGTATTTT
NA | TRBJ2-1 | NA | TRBV5-1 | CASSEPDNEQFF | TGCGCCAGCAGCGAGCCCGACAATGAGCAGTTCTTC
NA | TRBJ2-3 | NA | TRBV5-1 | CASSLAGMATDTQYF | TGCGCCAGCAGCTTGGCCGGGATGGCAACAGATACGCAGTATTTT
NA | TRBJ2-7 | few | TRBV15 | CATSRGDGTPSSYEQYF | TGTGCCACCAGCAGAGGGGACGGGACACCGAGCTCCTACGAGCAGTACTTC
TRBD1 | TRBJ1-6 | few | TRBV7-2 | CASSLGTGDNSPLHF | TGTGCCAGCAGCTTAGGTACAGGGGATAATTCACCCCTCCACTTT
TRBD1 | TRBJ2-1 | few | TRBV4-2 | CASSPVPGQLYNEQFF | TGTGCCAGCAGCCCCGTACCGGGACAGCTGTACAATGAGCAGTTCTTC
NA | TRBJ2-7 | NA | TRBV29-1 | CSVEGDPLRVEYF | TGCAGCGTTGAAGGTGATCCGCTACGAGTGGAGTACTTC
NA | TRBJ1-1 | few | TRBV7-9 | CASSSGQTNTEAFF | TGTGCCAGCAGCTCCGGACAGACGAACACTGAAGCTTTCTTT
NA | TRBJ1-2 | NA | TRBV30 | CAWSPSYGYTF | TGTGCCTGGAGTCCCTCCTATGGCTACACCTTC
NA | TRBJ1-1 | NA | TRBV30 | CAWSVTSGNTEAFF | TGTGCCTGGAGTGTGACGTCAGGGAACACTGAAGCTTTCTTT
NA | TRBJ2-5 | few | TRBV2 | CASSEAPGGSGTQYF | TGTGCCAGCAGTGAAGCGCCCGGGGGCTCGGGGACCCAGTACTTC
NA | TRBJ1-1 | NA | TRBV7-9 | CASSSQGGNTEAFF | TGTGCCAGCAGCTCACAGGGTGGCAACACTGAAGCTTTCTTT
TRBD1 | TRBJ1-6 | few | TRBV7-2 | CASSLRGTVNNSPLHF | TGTGCCAGCAGCTTAAGGGGGACAGTAAATAATTCACCCCTCCACTTT
TRBD1 | TRBJ1-2 | NA | TRBV29-1 | CSVGTGRNYGYTF | TGCAGCGTCGGGACAGGGCGGAACTATGGCTACACCTTC
NA | TRBJ2-1 | NA | TRBV7-2 | CASSLAVGAYNEQFF | TGTGCCAGCAGCTTAGCGGTAGGCGCCTACAATGAGCAGTTCTTC
NA | TRBJ1-2 | few | TRBV9 | CASSSKLRYGYTF | TGTGCCAGCAGTTCAAAACTTCGGTATGGCTACACCTTC
TRBD1 | TRBJ2-7 | NA | TRBV4-1 | CASSQDAGTGYSYEQYF | TGCGCCAGCAGCCAAGACGCCGGGACAGGGTACTCCTACGAGCAGTACTTC
NA | TRBJ2-3 | NA | TRBV7-8 | CASSSADTQYF | TGTGCCAGCAGCTCCGCGGATACGCAGTATTTT
NA | TRBJ1-2 | NA | TRBV13 | CASSIGQALYGYTF | TGTGCCAGCAGCATTGGGCAGGCTTTATATGGCTACACCTTC
TRBD1 | TRBJ1-4 | NA | TRBV6-1 | CASRTGQGVNEKLFF | TGTGCCAGCAGAACGGGACAGGGGGTTAATGAAAAACTGTTTTTT
NA | TRBJ2-3 | NA | TRBV14 | CASSLLGTRDTQYF | TGTGCCAGCAGTCTCCTGGGGACCCGGGATACGCAGTATTTT
TRBD1 | TRBJ1-2 | few | TRBV4-1 | CASSQGGQGVLGYTF | TGCGCCAGCAGCCAAGGAGGACAGGGGGTGTTAGGCTACACCTTC